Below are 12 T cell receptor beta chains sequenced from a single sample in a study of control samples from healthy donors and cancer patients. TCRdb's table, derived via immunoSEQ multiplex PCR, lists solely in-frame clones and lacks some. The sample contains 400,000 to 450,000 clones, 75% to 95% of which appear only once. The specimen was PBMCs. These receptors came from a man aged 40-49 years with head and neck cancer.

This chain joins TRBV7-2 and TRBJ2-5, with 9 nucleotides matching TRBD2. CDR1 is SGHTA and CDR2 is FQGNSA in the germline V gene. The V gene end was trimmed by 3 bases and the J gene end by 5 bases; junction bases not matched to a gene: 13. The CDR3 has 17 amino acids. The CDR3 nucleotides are TGTGCCAGCAGCTTTAGCGGGGGCCGAAGGTCGGGGGAGACCCAGTACTTC. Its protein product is CASSFSGGRRSGETQYF.

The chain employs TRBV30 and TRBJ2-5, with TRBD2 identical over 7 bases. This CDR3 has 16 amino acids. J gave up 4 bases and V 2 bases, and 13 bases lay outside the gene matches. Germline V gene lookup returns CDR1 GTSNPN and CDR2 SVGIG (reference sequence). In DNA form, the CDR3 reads TGTGCCTGGAGTACACCAGCGGGGTATAGTGTAGAGACCCAGTACTTC. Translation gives CAWSTPAGYSVETQYF.

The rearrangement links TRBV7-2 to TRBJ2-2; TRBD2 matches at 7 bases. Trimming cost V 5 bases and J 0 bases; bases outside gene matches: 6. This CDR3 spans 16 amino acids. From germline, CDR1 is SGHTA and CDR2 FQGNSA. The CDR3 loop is CASSRGVAANTGELFF. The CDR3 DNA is TGTGCCAGCAGCCGGGGGGTGGCCGCGAACACCGGGGAGCTGTTTTTT.

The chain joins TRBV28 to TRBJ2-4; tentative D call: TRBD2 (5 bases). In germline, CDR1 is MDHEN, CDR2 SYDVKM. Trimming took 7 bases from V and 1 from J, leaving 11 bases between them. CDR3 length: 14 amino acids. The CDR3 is CASKLPGAKNIQYF. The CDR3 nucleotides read TGTGCCAGCAAACTACCGGGGGCCAAAAACATTCAGTACTTC.

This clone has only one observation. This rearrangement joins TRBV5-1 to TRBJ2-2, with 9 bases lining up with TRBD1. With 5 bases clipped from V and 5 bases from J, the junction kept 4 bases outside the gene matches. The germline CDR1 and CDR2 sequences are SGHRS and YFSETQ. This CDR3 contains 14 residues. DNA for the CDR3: TGCGCCAGCAGTCGGGGACAGGGTACCGGGGAGCTGTTTTTT. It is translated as CASSRGQGTGELFF.

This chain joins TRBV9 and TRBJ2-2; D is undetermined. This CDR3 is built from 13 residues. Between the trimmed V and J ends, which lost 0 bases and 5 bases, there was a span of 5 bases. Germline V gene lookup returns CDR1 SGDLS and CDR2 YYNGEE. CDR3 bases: TGTGCCAGCAGCGTAGACGGTACCGGGGAGCTGTTTTTT. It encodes CASSVDGTGELFF.

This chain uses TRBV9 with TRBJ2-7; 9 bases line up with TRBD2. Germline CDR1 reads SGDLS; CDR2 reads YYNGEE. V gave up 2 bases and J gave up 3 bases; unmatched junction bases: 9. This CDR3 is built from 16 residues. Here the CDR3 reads CASSVDGLARVYEQYF. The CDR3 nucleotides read TGTGCCAGCAGCGTGGATGGACTAGCGCGGGTCTACGAGCAGTACTTC.

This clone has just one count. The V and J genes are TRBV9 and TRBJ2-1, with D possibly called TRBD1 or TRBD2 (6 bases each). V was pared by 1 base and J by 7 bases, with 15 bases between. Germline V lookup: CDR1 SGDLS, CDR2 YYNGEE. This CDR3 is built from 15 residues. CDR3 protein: CASSVLSGGGNEQFF. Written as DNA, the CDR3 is TGTGCCAGCAGCGTACTGAGTGGAGGGGGGAATGAGCAGTTCTTC.

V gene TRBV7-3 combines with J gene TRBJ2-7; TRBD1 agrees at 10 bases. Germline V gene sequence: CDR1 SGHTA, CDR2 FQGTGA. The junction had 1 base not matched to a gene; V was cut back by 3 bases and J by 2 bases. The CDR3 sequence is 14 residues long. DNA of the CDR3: TGTGCCAGCAGCTTGGGACAGGGGACCTACGAGCAGTACTTC. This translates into CASSLGQGTYEQYF.

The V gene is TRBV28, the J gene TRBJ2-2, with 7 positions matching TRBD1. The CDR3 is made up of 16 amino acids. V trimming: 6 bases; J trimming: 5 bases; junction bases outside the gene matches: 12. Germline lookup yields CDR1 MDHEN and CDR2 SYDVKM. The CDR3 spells CASSPPNRGQTGELFF. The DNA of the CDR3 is TGTGCCAGCAGCCCCCCCAACAGGGGACAGACCGGGGAGCTGTTTTTT.

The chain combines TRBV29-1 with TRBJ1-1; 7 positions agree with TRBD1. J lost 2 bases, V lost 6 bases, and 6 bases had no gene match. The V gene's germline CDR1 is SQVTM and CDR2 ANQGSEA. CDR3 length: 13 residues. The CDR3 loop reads CSVMGQLNTEAFF. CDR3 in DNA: TGCAGCGTGATGGGACAGCTCAACACTGAAGCTTTCTTT.

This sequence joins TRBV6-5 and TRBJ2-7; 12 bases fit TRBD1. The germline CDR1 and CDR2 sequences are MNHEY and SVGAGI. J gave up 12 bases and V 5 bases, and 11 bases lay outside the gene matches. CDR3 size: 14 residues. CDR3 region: CASSPGTGGSWGYF. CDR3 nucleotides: TGTGCCAGCAGTCCCGGGACAGGGGGCTCCTGGGGGTACTTC.